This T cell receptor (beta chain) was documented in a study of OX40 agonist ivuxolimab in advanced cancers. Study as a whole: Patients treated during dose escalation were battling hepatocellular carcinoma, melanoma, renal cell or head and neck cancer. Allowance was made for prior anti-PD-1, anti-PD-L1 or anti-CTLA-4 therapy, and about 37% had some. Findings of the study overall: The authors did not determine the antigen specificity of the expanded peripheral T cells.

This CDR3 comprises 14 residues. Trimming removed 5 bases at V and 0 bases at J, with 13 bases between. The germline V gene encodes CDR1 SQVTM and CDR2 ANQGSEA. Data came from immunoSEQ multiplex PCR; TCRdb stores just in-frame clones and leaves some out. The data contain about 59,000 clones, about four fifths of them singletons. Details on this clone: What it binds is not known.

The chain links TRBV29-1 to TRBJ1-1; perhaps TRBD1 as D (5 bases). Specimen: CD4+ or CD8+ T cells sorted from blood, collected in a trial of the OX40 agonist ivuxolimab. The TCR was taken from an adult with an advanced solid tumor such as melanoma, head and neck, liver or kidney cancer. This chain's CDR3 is CSVQTTVMNTEAFF. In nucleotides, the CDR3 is TGCAGCGTTCAGACGACAGTCATGAACACTGAAGCTTTCTTT.